Presented here are 11 T cell receptor beta chains from one specimen sequenced in a study of a mutant IDH1 vaccine in newly diagnosed glioma. Time point: week 5, during vaccination. Every vaccine dose comprised 300 ug of mutant IDH1 20-mer peptide plus topical imiquimod. Sequenced by immunoSEQ multiplex PCR; TCRdb stores in-frame clones only, minus some. The sample includes about 28,000 clones, about nine tenths of them seen just once. Their target antigens are unknown. The sample in question was peripheral blood mononuclear cells (PBMCs), obtained from a glioma patient whose treatment included an IDH1 peptide vaccine. Receptors originate from a woman in her thirties or forties with glioma. Some clones in this sample may be carry-over from other donors' samples.

This rearrangement joins TRBV10-3 to TRBJ1-4; TRBD1 matches 9 bases. V lost 0 bases and J lost 5; bases outside the gene matches: 1. Germline V gives CDR1 ENHRY, CDR2 SYGVKD. The CDR3 totals 15 residues. The CDR3 is CAISESGQGNEKLFF. CDR3 DNA sequence: TGTGCCATCAGTGAGTCTGGACAGGGGAATGAAAAACTGTTTTTT.

This chain connects TRBV28 to TRBJ1-5; D is unclear. The CDR3 totals 14 residues. CDR1 and CDR2 from the germline V gene are MDHEN and SYDVKM. Trimming stripped 1 base from V and 7 bases from J, with 11 bases between. In DNA form, the CDR3 reads TGTGCCAGCAGTTTATCTCAGAGTAGGCAGCCCCAGCATTTT. Translating gives CASSLSQSRQPQHF.

This clone turned up a few times. This rearrangement joins TRBV9 to TRBJ1-2; TRBD1 matches at 9 bases. This CDR3 spans 15 amino acids. Trimming cost V 4 bases and J 0 bases; bases outside gene matches: 4. Germline V gene lookup returns CDR1 SGDLS and CDR2 YYNGEE. The chain's CDR3 is CASSPGQGTNYGYTF. Written as DNA, the CDR3 is TGTGCCAGCAGCCCGGGACAGGGAACTAACTATGGCTACACCTTC.

J is TRBJ1-1 and V is TRBV7-9; 7 bases agree with TRBD1. The V and J ends lost 4 bases and 1 base, in that order; junction bases with no gene match: 3. From germline, CDR1 is SEHNR and CDR2 FQNEAQ (reference sequence). This CDR3 comprises 14 residues. The CDR3, as DNA: TGTGCCAGCAGCTGGGGACAGAGGAACACTGAAGCTTTCTTT. Protein sequence: CASSWGQRNTEAFF.

V usage is TRBV6-5 and J usage is TRBJ1-4; perhaps TRBD1 as D (6 bases). V was cut by 5 bases and J by 8 bases, with 12 bases left in between. Germline V lookup: CDR1 MNHEY, CDR2 SVGAGI. The length of the CDR3 is 13 residues. CDR3 loop: CASSPNRAEKLFF. The CDR3 bases are TGTGCCAGCAGTCCCAACAGGGCCGAAAAACTGTTTTTT.

V usage is TRBV19 and J usage is TRBJ2-7, with 7 nucleotides matching TRBD1. This CDR3 has 13 residues. Per the germline V gene, CDR1 is LNHDA and CDR2 is SQIVND (reference sequence). V was pared by 5 bases and J by 6 bases, with 7 bases of the junction left unmatched. The CDR3 here is CASSRDSRGEQYF. CDR3 bases: TGTGCCAGTAGTCGGGACAGCCGTGGCGAGCAGTACTTC.

V and J are TRBV27 and TRBJ2-2, with D perhaps being TRBD1 or TRBD2 (5 bases each). Trimming took off 10 bases at V and 4 bases at J, with 19 bases between the two ends. Looked up from germline, CDR1 is MNHEY and CDR2 is SMNVEV (reference sequence). The CDR3 is made up of 15 amino acids. The CDR3 DNA reads TGTGCCACTACCCCGGGACCCTTTCTCACCGGGGAGCTGTTTTTT. It yields the protein CATTPGPFLTGELFF.

The chain recombines TRBV5-1 with TRBJ1-5; D is uncertain. CDR1 SGHRS and CDR2 YFSETQ come from the germline V gene. This CDR3 region has 13 residues. V lost 0 bases to trimming and J lost 8 bases, with 9 bases between them. In DNA, the CDR3 is TGCGCCAGCAGCTTGGTAGGGTCCGAGCCCCAGCATTTT. Translation: CASSLVGSEPQHF.

This clone appeared a few times. This rearrangement joins TRBV12-5 to TRBJ2-5, with 7 bases that match TRBD1. This CDR3 spans 15 amino acids. With V trimmed by 4 bases and J by 2 bases, 7 bases remained unmatched. Germline V gene data show CDR1 as LGHNT and CDR2 as FRNRAP. The CDR3 DNA is TGTGCTAGTGGTTCGGGACAGCGCGCTCAAGAGACCCAGTACTTC. Its translation: CASGSGQRAQETQYF. The variable domain in full, with the rest retrieved from reference TRBV12-5 and TRBJ2-5, is DARVTQTPRHKVTEMGQEVTMRCQPILGHNTVFWYRQTMMQGLELLAYFRNRAPLDDSGMPKDRFSAEMPDATLATLKIQPSEPRDSAVYFCASGSGQRAQETQYFGPGTRLLVL.

The sample holds a few counts of this clone. CDR3 sequence (DNA): TGTGCCAGCAGGCGCCGGCCGCTAGAGGGTGAGCAGTTCTTC. Translating gives CASRRRPLEGEQFF. This chain uses TRBV6-5 with TRBJ2-1; possibly TRBD2 for D (5 bases). V was clipped by 6 bases and J by 9 bases, with 18 bases between them. The CDR3 extends over 14 amino acids. Germline V gene sequence: CDR1 MNHEY, CDR2 SVGAGI.

This chain links TRBV2 with TRBJ1-2; no reliable D call. This CDR3 spans 11 amino acids. Germline loops: CDR1 SNHLY, CDR2 FYNNEI. V lost 8 bases to trimming and J lost 6 bases, with 10 bases between them. CDR3 sequence reads: CASGQVNGYTF. The DNA for the CDR3 is TGTGCCAGCGGGCAGGTCAATGGCTACACCTTC.